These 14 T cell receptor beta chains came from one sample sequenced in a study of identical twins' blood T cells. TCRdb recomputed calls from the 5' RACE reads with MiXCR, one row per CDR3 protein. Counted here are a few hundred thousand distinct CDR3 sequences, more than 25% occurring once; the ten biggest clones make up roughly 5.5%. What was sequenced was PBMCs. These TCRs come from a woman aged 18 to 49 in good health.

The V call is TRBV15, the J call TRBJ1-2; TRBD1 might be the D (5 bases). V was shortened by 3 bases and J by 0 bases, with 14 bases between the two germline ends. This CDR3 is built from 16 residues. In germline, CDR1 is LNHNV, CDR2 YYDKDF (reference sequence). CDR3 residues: CATSSGRDGTNYGYTF. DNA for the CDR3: TGTGCCACCAGCAGCGGCCGGGACGGGACTAACTATGGCTACACCTTC.

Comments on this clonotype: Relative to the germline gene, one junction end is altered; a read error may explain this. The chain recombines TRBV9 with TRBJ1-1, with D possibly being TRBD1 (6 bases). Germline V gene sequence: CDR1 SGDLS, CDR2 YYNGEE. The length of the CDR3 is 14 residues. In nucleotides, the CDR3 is TGTGACAGCAGCGGAATACAGGGTACGGCTGAAGCTTTCTTT. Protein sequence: CDSSGIQGTAEAFF.

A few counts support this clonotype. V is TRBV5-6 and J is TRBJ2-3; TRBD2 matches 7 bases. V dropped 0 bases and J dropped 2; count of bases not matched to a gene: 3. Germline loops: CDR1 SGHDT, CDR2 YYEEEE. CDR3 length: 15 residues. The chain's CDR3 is CASSLGGGFTDTQYF. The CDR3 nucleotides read TGTGCCAGCAGCTTGGGGGGGGGATTCACAGATACGCAGTATTTT.

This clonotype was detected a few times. The CDR3 protein is CASSVSDRASTTEAFF. In DNA form, the CDR3 reads TGTGCCAGCAGCGTCTCGGACAGGGCGTCGACCACTGAAGCTTTCTTT. The V and J genes are TRBV9 and TRBJ1-1, with TRBD1 identical over 8 bases. The trim removed 2 bases at V and 4 bases at J, leaving 10 bases unmatched. This CDR3 comprises 16 residues. Germline CDR1 is SGDLS and CDR2 is YYNGEE.

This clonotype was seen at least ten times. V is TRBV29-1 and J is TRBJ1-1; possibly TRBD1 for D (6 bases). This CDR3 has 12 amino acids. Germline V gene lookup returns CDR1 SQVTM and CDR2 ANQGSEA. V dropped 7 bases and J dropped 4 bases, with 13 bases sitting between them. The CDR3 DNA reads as TGCAGCGCCACTCGAGGGGGCACTGAAGCTTTCTTT. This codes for CSATRGGTEAFF.

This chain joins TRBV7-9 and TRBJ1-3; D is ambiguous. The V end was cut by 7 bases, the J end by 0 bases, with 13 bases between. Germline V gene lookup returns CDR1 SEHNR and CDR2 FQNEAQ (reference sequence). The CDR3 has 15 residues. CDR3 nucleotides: TGTGCCAGCAACTCCCCCAGCGACTCTGGAAACACCATATATTTT. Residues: CASNSPSDSGNTIYF.

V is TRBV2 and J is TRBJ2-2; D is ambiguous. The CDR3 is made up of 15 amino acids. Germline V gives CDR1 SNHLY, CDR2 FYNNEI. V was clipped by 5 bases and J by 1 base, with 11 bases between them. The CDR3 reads CASSNSRVNTGELFF. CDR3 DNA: TGTGCCAGCAGTAATTCAAGGGTGAACACCGGGGAGCTGTTTTTT. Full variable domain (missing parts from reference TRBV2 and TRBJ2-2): EPEVTQTPSHQVTQMGQEVILRCVPISNHLYFYWYRQILGQKVEFLVSFYNNEISEKSEIFDDQFSVERPDGSNFTLKIRSTKLEDSAMYFCASSNSRVNTGELFFGEGSRLTVL.

The CDR3 DNA follows: TGTGCCAGCGGCACCCAGATCCCCTACGAGCAGTACTTC. Amino acid sequence: CASGTQIPYEQYF. J is TRBJ2-7 and V is TRBV12-3 or TRBV12-4; no clear D. CDR3 length: 13 residues. The V end lost 8 bases, the J end lost 2 bases, and 13 bases lay between the germline ends.

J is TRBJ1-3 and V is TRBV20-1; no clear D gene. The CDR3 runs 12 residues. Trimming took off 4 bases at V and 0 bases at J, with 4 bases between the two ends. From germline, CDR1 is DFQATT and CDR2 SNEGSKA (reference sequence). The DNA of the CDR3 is TGCAGTGCTATGAACTCTGGAAACACCATATATTTT. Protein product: CSAMNSGNTIYF.

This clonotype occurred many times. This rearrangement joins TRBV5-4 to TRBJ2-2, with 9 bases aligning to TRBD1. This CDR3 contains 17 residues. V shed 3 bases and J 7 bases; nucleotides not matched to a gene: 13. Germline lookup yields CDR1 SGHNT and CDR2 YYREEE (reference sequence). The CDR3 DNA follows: TGTGCCAGCAGCTCCTCAATTACAGGGGGCGCACACGGGGAGCTGTTTTTT. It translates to CASSSSITGGAHGELFF.

For the CDR3, the DNA is TGTGCCACCGCGGACAGGGAGTACAATGAGCAGTTCTTC. Its translation: CATADREYNEQFF. V usage is TRBV24-1 and J usage is TRBJ2-1, with TRBD1 matching 8 bases. Germline V gives CDR1 KGHDR, CDR2 SFDVKD. CDR3 length equals 13 residues. V shed 9 bases, J shed 4 bases, and the junction held 4 bases outside the gene matches.

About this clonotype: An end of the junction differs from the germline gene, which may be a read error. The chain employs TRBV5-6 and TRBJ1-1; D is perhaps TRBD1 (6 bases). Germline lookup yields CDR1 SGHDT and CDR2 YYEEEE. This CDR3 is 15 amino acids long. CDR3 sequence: CASSRGGAAYTEAFF. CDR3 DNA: TGTGCCAGCAGCAGGGGGGGGGCCGCCTACACTGAAGCCTTCTTT.

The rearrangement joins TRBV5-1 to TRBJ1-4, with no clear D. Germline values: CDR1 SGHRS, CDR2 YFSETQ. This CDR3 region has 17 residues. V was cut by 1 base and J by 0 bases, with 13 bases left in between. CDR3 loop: CASSLRAISATNEKLFF. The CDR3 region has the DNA TGCGCCAGCAGCTTGAGGGCCATTTCTGCAACTAATGAAAAACTGTTTTTT. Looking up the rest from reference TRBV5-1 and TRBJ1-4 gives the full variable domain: KAGVTQTPRYLIKTRGQQVTLSCSPISGHRSVSWYQQTPGQGLQFLFEYFSETQRNKGNFPGRFSGRQFSNSRSEMNVSTLELGDSALYLCASSLRAISATNEKLFFGSGTQLSVL.

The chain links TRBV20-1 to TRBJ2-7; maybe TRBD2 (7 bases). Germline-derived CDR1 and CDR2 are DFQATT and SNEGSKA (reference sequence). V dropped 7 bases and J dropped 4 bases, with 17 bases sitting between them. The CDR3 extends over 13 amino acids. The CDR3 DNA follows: TGCAGTGGGGGGGGGCTGCGGGATTACGAGCAGTACTTC. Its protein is CSGGGLRDYEQYF.